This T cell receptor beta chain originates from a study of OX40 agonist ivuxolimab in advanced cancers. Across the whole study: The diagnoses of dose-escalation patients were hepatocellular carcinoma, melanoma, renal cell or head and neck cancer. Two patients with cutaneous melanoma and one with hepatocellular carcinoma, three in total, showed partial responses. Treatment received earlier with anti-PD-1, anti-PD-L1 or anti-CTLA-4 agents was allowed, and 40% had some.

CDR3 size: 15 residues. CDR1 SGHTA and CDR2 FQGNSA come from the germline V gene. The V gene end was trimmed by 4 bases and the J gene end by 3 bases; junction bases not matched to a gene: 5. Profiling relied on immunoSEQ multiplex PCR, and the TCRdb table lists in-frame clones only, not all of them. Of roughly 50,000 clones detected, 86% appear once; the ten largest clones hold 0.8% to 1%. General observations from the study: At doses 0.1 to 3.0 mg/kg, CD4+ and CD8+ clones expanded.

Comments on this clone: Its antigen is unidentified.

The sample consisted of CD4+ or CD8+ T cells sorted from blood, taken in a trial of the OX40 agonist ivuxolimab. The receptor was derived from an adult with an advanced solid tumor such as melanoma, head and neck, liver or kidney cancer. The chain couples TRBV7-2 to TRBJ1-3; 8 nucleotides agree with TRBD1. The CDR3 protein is CASSSLGQVGNTIYF. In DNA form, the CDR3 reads TGTGCCAGCAGCTCGCTGGGACAGGTTGGAAACACCATATATTTT.